Described below is a single T cell receptor (beta chain) sequence and its context. The study drew participants aged about 18 to 95 years from some 24 US areas. Participants reported their clinical history, and cohort assignment relied on those reports. The CDR3 length is 14 residues. Looked up from germline, CDR1 is SGHRS and CDR2 is YFSETQ. The V segment lost 5 bases and the J segment 2 bases; nucleotides outside the gene matches: 5. This specimen belongs to a study of blood T cell repertoires in COVID-19. Study-wide context: COVID-19 samples, acute and convalescent, were from the United States, Italy and Spain.

How the authors handled the data: For nucleated cells, counts were estimated from reference gene primer amplification. Only in-frame clones appear in the TCRdb table, and some are missing; sequencing was by immunoSEQ multiplex PCR. D and trimming were read from the DNA, whereas the V and J calls and clone size are those reported in that table. The sample contains about 210,000 clones, roughly four fifths of which appear only once. The TCR originated in a man aged 40-50 years who had recovered from COVID-19. This rearrangement joins TRBV5-1 to TRBJ2-5, with TRBD1 matching over 8 bases. The sequenced sample was PBMCs or T cells enriched from blood (not recorded which). CDR3 nucleotides: TGCGCCAGCAGAGCCGGGACAGGACAAGAGACCCAGTACTTC. Its translation: CASRAGTGQETQYF.